These T cell receptor beta chains were read from a single sample in a study of blood T cell repertoires in COVID-19. Profiled with immunoSEQ multiplex PCR; TCRdb holds only in-frame clones, not every one. Here the sample spans 200,000 or so clones, approximately 80% being singletons. Sequences were obtained from peripheral blood. These TCRs come from a human donor with acute or convalescent COVID-19. The donor label of this sample is uncertain. Both conserved end residues are trimmed from each CDR3.

j_call: TRBJ1-3
v_call: TRBV10-3
cdr3_aa: AITGGGNTIY

j_call: TRBJ2-7
v_call: TRBV4-2
cdr3_aa: ASSQGGTYEQY

j_call: TRBJ2-1
v_call: TRBV5-1
cdr3_aa: ASVAGGSNEQF

j_call: TRBJ2-1
v_call: TRBV27
cdr3_aa: ASRGTSWGLYNEQF

j_call: TRBJ2-7
v_call: TRBV14
cdr3_aa: ASSRDRASEQY

j_call: TRBJ2-7
v_call: TRBV28
cdr3_aa: ASRPHRETYEQY

j_call: TRBJ1-4
v_call: TRBV3-1/TRBV3-2
cdr3_aa: ASSPTTGQGLEKLF

j_call: TRBJ1-1
v_call: TRBV2
cdr3_aa: ASSQTGRHTEAF

j_call: TRBJ1-3
v_call: TRBV5-1
cdr3_aa: ASRTGPSGNTIY

j_call: TRBJ1-5
v_call: TRBV29-1
cdr3_aa: SVSDTGNQPQH

j_call: TRBJ2-1
v_call: TRBV29-1
cdr3_aa: SVRESSYNEQF

j_call: TRBJ2-2
v_call: TRBV11-2
cdr3_aa: ASSLEWGPGELF

j_call: TRBJ2-1
v_call: TRBV9
cdr3_aa: ASSVAVNYNEQF

j_call: TRBJ2-2
v_call: TRBV11-1
cdr3_aa: ASSIDRETGELF

j_call: TRBJ1-1
v_call: TRBV18
cdr3_aa: ASSPGQGTEAF